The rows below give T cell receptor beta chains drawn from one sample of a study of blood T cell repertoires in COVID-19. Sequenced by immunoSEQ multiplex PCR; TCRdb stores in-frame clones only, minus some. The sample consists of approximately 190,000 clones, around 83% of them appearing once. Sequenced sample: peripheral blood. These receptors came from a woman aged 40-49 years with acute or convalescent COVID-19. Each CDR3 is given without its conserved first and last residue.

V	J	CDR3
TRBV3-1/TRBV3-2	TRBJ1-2	ASSQEGLSGYT
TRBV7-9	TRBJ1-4	ASSFTGTTTNEKLF
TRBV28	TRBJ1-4	ASSLGGEGEGEKLF
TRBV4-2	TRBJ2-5	ASSPQRGSQETQY
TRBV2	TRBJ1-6	ASSERQGWNSPLH
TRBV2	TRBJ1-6	ASSQGADSPLH
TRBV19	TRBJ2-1	ASGFGVDEQF
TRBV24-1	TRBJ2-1	ATSDVRGAGSSYNEQF
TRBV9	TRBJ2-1	ASSRTGTSGRPYNEQF
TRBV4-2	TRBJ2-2	ASSQLAGNTGELF
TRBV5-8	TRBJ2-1	ASSLPGLGDEQF
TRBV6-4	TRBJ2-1	ASRDPSGGYNEQF
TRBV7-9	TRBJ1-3	ASSLAGSRGNTIY
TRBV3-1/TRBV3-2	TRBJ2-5	ASSHPAGGAETQY
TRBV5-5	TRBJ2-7	ASSEDRLSYEQY
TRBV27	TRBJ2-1	ASSGTGGSYNEQF
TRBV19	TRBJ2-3	ASSKRLAGSTDTQY
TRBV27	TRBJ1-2	ASSPIPRGTLYGYT
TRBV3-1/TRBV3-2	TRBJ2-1	ASSSRLAGSGRNEQF
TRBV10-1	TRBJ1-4	ASSESRDSPHIEINEKLF
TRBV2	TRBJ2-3	ASASVVLYSTDTQY
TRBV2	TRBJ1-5	ASMGRTGNQPQH
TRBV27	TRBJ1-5	ASSLAGVFGPQH
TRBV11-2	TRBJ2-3	ASSLASRITDTQY
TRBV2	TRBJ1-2	ARLDGDRGRKGYT
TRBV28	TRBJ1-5	ASSLFLRGRVQPQH
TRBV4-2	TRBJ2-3	ASSQAKNTDTQY
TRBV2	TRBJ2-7	ASSDVGTSGGYEQY
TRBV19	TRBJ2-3	ASSMDSDTQY
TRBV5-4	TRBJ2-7	ASSSGLFTYEQY
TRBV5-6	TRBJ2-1	ASSPGGPLNEQF
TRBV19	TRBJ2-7	ASSRGLAGVYEQY
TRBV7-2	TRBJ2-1	ASSWWGEGGNEQF
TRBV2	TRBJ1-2	ASSEGIGSQGYGYT
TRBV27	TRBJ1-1	ASSSRGLVRKSTEAF
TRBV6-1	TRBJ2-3	ASSELAGSTDTQY
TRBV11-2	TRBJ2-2	ASSFRGGVAGELF
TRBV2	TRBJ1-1	ASSVGVTEAF
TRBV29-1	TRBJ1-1	STGQMNTEAF
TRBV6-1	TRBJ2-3	ASSEPSGRTDTQY
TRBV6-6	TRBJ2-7	ASSYGQGGLYEQY
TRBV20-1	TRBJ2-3	SASGLAGGPRSPDTQY
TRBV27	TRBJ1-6	ASSDGFSPLH
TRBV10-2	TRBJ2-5	ASRGTSGSGGETQY
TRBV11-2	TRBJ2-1	ASSSRLGRESEQF
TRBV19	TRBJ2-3	ASSSTGTDTQY
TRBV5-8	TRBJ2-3	ASSLELAGVTGTQY
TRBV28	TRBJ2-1	ASSSATAF
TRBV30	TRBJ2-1	AWSVSSGSYNEQF
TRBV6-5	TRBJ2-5	ASSTGTGGTQY
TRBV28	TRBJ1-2	ASSERRGYGYT
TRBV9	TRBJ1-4	ASSVGTFEKLF
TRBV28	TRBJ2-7	ASSLAGGYEQY
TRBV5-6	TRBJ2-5	ASSLEGVETQY
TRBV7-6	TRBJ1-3	ASSLEDRGLGNTIY